These T cell receptor beta chains were read from a single sample in a study of graft-versus-host responses after intestinal transplantation. These receptors have no identified antigens. Sequenced by immunoSEQ multiplex PCR; TCRdb stores in-frame clones only, minus some. Among 30,000 to 35,000 clones listed, approximately 80% were seen once. The sample consisted of unstimulated CD8+ T cells sorted from spleen or lymph node cells, taken before intestinal transplant. The receptors shown here come from a human donor who received an intestinal transplant. The CDR3 runs from the conserved cysteine through the conserved F or W. Each record gives: D gene, J gene, CDR3 length, V gene, clone size, CDR3 protein, CDR3 DNA. The D gene is left open where the match is weak. Expanded clones are given a class, and other clones once, few, many or no size at all.

d_call: TRBD2
j_call: TRBJ2-7
cdr3_length: 15
v_call: TRBV4-1
clone_size: once
cdr3_aa: CASSFRRGGDYEQYF
cdr3_nt: TGCGCCAGCAGCTTCCGGCGGGGGGGGGACTACGAGCAGTACTTC

d_call: TRBD1
j_call: TRBJ2-7
cdr3_length: 15
v_call: TRBV6-5
clone_size: .
cdr3_aa: CASSLSFQGADEQYF
cdr3_nt: TGTGCCAGCAGTCTTTCTTTCCAGGGGGCTGACGAGCAGTACTTC

d_call: TRBD1
j_call: TRBJ2-1
cdr3_length: 15
v_call: TRBV7-9
clone_size: once
cdr3_aa: CASSPYRGQYNEQFF
cdr3_nt: TGTGCCAGCAGCCCCTACAGGGGACAATACAATGAGCAGTTCTTC

d_call: .
j_call: TRBJ1-4
cdr3_length: 12
v_call: TRBV12-2
clone_size: .
cdr3_aa: CASRLGQGELFF
cdr3_nt: TGTGCAAGTCGCTTAGGACAGGGGGAACTGTTTTTT

d_call: TRBD1
j_call: TRBJ2-7
cdr3_length: 14
v_call: TRBV7-2
clone_size: few
cdr3_aa: CASSFGTGAYEQYF
cdr3_nt: TGTGCCAGCAGCTTCGGGACAGGGGCCTACGAGCAGTACTTC

d_call: .
j_call: TRBJ2-7
cdr3_length: 14
v_call: TRBV28
clone_size: once
cdr3_aa: CASTVRQGAYEQYF
cdr3_nt: TGTGCCAGCACCGTAAGACAAGGGGCCTACGAGCAGTACTTC

d_call: TRBD2
j_call: TRBJ2-5
cdr3_length: 16
v_call: TRBV7-8
clone_size: .
cdr3_aa: CASSLARTSGQETQYF
cdr3_nt: TGTGCCAGCAGCTTAGCTCGGACTAGCGGCCAAGAGACCCAGTACTTC

d_call: .
j_call: TRBJ1-1
cdr3_length: 13
v_call: TRBV7-9
clone_size: .
cdr3_aa: CASSLSYRDGAFF
cdr3_nt: TGTGCCAGCAGCCTCAGTTACAGGGATGGAGCTTTCTTT

d_call: .
j_call: TRBJ2-3
cdr3_length: 13
v_call: TRBV28
clone_size: .
cdr3_aa: CASKGHGLDTQYF
cdr3_nt: TGTGCCAGCAAGGGGCACGGGTTGGATACGCAGTATTTT

d_call: TRBD2
j_call: TRBJ2-7
cdr3_length: 16
v_call: TRBV7-8
clone_size: .
cdr3_aa: CASSLALSGGSYEQYF
cdr3_nt: TGTGCCAGCAGCTTAGCGCTTAGCGGGGGGTCCTACGAGCAGTACTTC

d_call: TRBD2
j_call: TRBJ2-3
cdr3_length: 16
v_call: TRBV2
clone_size: .
cdr3_aa: CASSAGGVGSTDTQYF
cdr3_nt: TGTGCCAGCAGTGCGGGGGGGGTGGGGAGCACAGATACGCAGTATTTT

d_call: .
j_call: TRBJ1-2
cdr3_length: 14
v_call: TRBV4-1
clone_size: .
cdr3_aa: CASSQARTVGGYTF
cdr3_nt: TGCGCCAGCAGCCAAGCCCGGACAGTTGGGGGCTACACCTTC

d_call: .
j_call: TRBJ2-3
cdr3_length: 12
v_call: TRBV11-2
clone_size: few
cdr3_aa: CASSLFSDEQYF
cdr3_nt: TGTGCCAGCAGCTTATTCAGCGATGAGCAGTATTTT

d_call: .
j_call: TRBJ1-3
cdr3_length: 15
v_call: TRBV7-9
clone_size: .
cdr3_aa: CASTQLGTSGNTIYF
cdr3_nt: TGTGCCAGCACCCAACTAGGGACAAGTGGAAACACCATATATTTT

d_call: .
j_call: TRBJ2-1
cdr3_length: 17
v_call: TRBV2
clone_size: few
cdr3_aa: CASFFTSSRSSYNEQFF
cdr3_nt: TGTGCCAGCTTTTTTACTAGCAGCAGAAGCTCCTACAATGAGCAGTTCTTC

d_call: .
j_call: TRBJ1-5
cdr3_length: 12
v_call: TRBV5-6
clone_size: .
cdr3_aa: CASSLGDQPQHF
cdr3_nt: TGTGCCAGCAGCTTGGGAGATCAGCCCCAGCATTTT

d_call: TRBD2
j_call: TRBJ2-1
cdr3_length: 17
v_call: TRBV2
clone_size: .
cdr3_aa: CASRDVAGTSDYNEQFF
cdr3_nt: TGTGCCAGCAGAGACGTTGCCGGGACTAGCGATTACAATGAGCAGTTCTTC

d_call: TRBD2
j_call: TRBJ2-3
cdr3_length: 17
v_call: TRBV4-2
clone_size: .
cdr3_aa: CASSQDSGGARTDTQYF
cdr3_nt: TGTGCCAGCAGCCAAGATAGCGGGGGGGCCCGCACAGATACGCAGTATTTT

d_call: .
j_call: TRBJ1-2
cdr3_length: 15
v_call: TRBV6-5
clone_size: .
cdr3_aa: CASSFYGGVAYGYTF
cdr3_nt: TGTGCCAGCAGTTTTTACGGAGGGGTAGCCTATGGCTACACCTTC

d_call: .
j_call: TRBJ2-5
cdr3_length: 15
v_call: TRBV7-9
clone_size: .
cdr3_aa: CASSLLYGTQETQYF
cdr3_nt: TGTGCCAGCAGCTTATTGTACGGGACACAAGAGACCCAGTACTTC

d_call: TRBD1
j_call: TRBJ2-7
cdr3_length: 14
v_call: TRBV6-4
clone_size: .
cdr3_aa: CASRGQGDSYEQYF
cdr3_nt: TGTGCCAGCAGGGGACAGGGAGATTCCTACGAGCAGTACTTC

d_call: .
j_call: TRBJ1-3
cdr3_length: 17
v_call: TRBV7-8
clone_size: .
cdr3_aa: CASSLPWTGSSGNTIYF
cdr3_nt: TGTGCCAGCAGCTTACCCTGGACGGGGAGCTCTGGAAACACCATATATTTT

d_call: TRBD1
j_call: TRBJ2-7
cdr3_length: 15
v_call: TRBV5-1
clone_size: .
cdr3_aa: CASSITGTGGGEQYF
cdr3_nt: TGCGCCAGCAGCATAACCGGGACAGGGGGCGGCGAGCAGTACTTC

d_call: .
j_call: TRBJ2-7
cdr3_length: 14
v_call: TRBV6-1
clone_size: few
cdr3_aa: CASREGGFSYEQYF
cdr3_nt: TGTGCCAGCAGAGAAGGCGGGTTCTCCTACGAGCAGTACTTC

d_call: .
j_call: TRBJ1-2
cdr3_length: 13
v_call: TRBV28
clone_size: .
cdr3_aa: CASSPTGYDGYTF
cdr3_nt: TGTGCCAGCAGCCCCACAGGGTACGATGGCTACACCTTC

d_call: TRBD2
j_call: TRBJ2-2
cdr3_length: 20
v_call: TRBV2
clone_size: .
cdr3_aa: CASSEPPFLGSGTNTGELFF
cdr3_nt: TGTGCCAGCAGTGAACCCCCCTTTCTGGGTAGCGGGACGAACACCGGGGAGCTGTTTTTT

d_call: TRBD2
j_call: TRBJ2-1
cdr3_length: 19
v_call: TRBV9
clone_size: .
cdr3_aa: CASSVAGWSSGGFLDEQFF
cdr3_nt: TGTGCCAGCAGCGTAGCGGGGTGGAGTAGCGGGGGTTTTCTGGATGAGCAGTTCTTC

d_call: .
j_call: TRBJ2-3
cdr3_length: 16
v_call: TRBV5-4
clone_size: .
cdr3_aa: CASSSYSGPGIDTQYF
cdr3_nt: TGTGCCAGCAGCTCATATTCAGGTCCCGGAATAGATACGCAGTATTTT

d_call: .
j_call: TRBJ1-1
cdr3_length: 14
v_call: TRBV15
clone_size: few
cdr3_aa: CATSDQDRNTEAFF
cdr3_nt: TGTGCCACCAGCGACCAGGACAGGAACACTGAAGCTTTCTTT

d_call: .
j_call: TRBJ1-6
cdr3_length: 13
v_call: TRBV27
clone_size: few
cdr3_aa: CASSNLQGSPLHF
cdr3_nt: TGTGCCAGCAGTAACCTACAGGGTTCACCCCTCCACTTT

d_call: .
j_call: TRBJ2-7
cdr3_length: 12
v_call: TRBV11-2
clone_size: .
cdr3_aa: CASSLTGNEQYF
cdr3_nt: TGTGCCAGCAGCTTGACCGGGAACGAGCAGTACTTC

d_call: TRBD2
j_call: TRBJ2-3
cdr3_length: 16
v_call: TRBV7-9
clone_size: .
cdr3_aa: CASSAGTSEPADTQYF
cdr3_nt: TGTGCCAGCAGCGCCGGGACTAGCGAGCCGGCAGATACGCAGTATTTT

d_call: .
j_call: TRBJ1-5
cdr3_length: 16
v_call: TRBV19
clone_size: once
cdr3_aa: CASSILQATGNQPQHF
cdr3_nt: TGTGCCAGTAGTATTCTTCAGGCAACGGGGAATCAGCCCCAGCATTTT

d_call: TRBD1
j_call: TRBJ2-7
cdr3_length: 13
v_call: TRBV19
clone_size: .
cdr3_aa: CASRGQGDYEQYF
cdr3_nt: TGTGCCAGTAGAGGGCAGGGGGACTACGAGCAGTACTTC

d_call: TRBD1
j_call: TRBJ2-6
cdr3_length: 19
v_call: TRBV7-8
clone_size: .
cdr3_aa: CASSSLTGVPSSGANVLTF
cdr3_nt: TGTGCCAGCAGCTCCCTGACAGGGGTCCCCAGCTCTGGGGCCAACGTCCTGACTTTC